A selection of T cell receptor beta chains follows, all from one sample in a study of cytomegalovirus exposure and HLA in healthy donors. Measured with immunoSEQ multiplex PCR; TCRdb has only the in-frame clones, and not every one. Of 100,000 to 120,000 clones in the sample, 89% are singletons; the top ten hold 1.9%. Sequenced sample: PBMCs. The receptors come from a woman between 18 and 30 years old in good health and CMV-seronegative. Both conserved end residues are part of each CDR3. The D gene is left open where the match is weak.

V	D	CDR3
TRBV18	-	CASSPPSGAGYGYTF
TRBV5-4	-	CASSLDPQNNYGYTF
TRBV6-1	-	CASSEATDLGGYTF
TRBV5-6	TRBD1	CASSPGTGEYGYTF
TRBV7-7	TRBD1	CASSPGQGSTQYF
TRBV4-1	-	CASSQLDSTDTQYF
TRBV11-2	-	CASSLRQGYGYTF
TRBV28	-	CASRLRLYGYTF
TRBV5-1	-	CASSLARWAGLGTDTQYF
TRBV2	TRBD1	CASTWDSRETQYF
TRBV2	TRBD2	CASSALAGSGANVLTF
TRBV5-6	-	CASSGERPQHF
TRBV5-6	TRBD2	CASSALAGLYEQYF
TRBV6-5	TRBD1	CASSPPGTGEHEQYF
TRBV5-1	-	CASSLGYGSNQPQHF
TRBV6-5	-	CATSPRTQSGNTIYF
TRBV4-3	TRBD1	CASSRPDRINEQFF
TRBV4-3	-	CASSQEGGNEQYF
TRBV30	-	CAWRGGLPDTQYF
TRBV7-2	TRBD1	CASSFYRQGGGYTF
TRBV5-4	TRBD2	CASSLATSFGNEQFF
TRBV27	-	CASSSRGQLYGYTF
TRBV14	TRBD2	CASSQWRGDYNEQFF
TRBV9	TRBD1	CASSVGGGQGSLISYEQYF
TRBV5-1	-	CASSFNRPVPQYF
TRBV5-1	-	CASSLTGYEQYF
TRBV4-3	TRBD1	CASSQPDRVSEQFF
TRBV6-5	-	CASRHSAQGRETQYF